These 15 T cell receptor beta chains came from one sample sequenced in a study of blood T cell repertoires in COVID-19. Measured with immunoSEQ multiplex PCR; TCRdb has only the in-frame clones, and not every one. The table includes roughly 100,000 clones, under 80% detected once. The sequencing input was peripheral blood. These receptors came from an older man with active or convalescent COVID-19.

The chain is built from TRBV19 and TRBJ1-5; TRBD1 aligns across 7 bases. This CDR3 comprises 14 residues. The ends lost 7 bases at V and 5 bases at J; junction bases unmatched: 8. Germline CDR1 LNHDA, CDR2 SQIVND (reference sequence). The DNA for the CDR3 is TGTGCCAGTATTTCCCGGCAGGGGGATCAGCCCCAGCATTTT. Translation: CASISRQGDQPQHF.

A few counts support this clone. This chain joins TRBV27 and TRBJ1-2; D is possibly TRBD1 (6 bases). V shed 6 bases and J shed 4 bases, with 15 bases lying between them. This CDR3 has 14 amino acids. The germline V gene has CDR1 MNHEY and CDR2 SMNVEV (reference sequence). CDR3 sequence: CASRALTGFYGYTF. CDR3 nucleotide sequence: TGTGCCAGCAGGGCTTTAACAGGGTTCTATGGCTACACCTTC.

This clone showed up just a few times. The CDR3 loop reads CASSSLRDRGANVLTF. Here the CDR3 DNA reads TGTGCCAGCAGTTCCCTCAGGGATCGTGGGGCCAACGTCCTGACTTTC. This chain joins TRBV6-5 and TRBJ2-6, with a possible D match to TRBD1 (5 bases). Looked up from germline, CDR1 is MNHEY and CDR2 is SVGAGI. The V gene lost 4 bases and the J gene lost 3 bases, with 13 bases spanning the gap. This CDR3 is built from 16 residues.

This clone came up a few times. The chain couples TRBV13 to TRBJ2-2; a possible D gene is TRBD1 (6 bases). Per germline, CDR1 PRHDT and CDR2 FYEKMQ (reference sequence). Trimming took off 5 bases at V and 0 bases at J, with 10 bases between the two ends. This CDR3 is 15 amino acids long. The CDR3 is CASSAGQSNTGELFF. DNA of the CDR3: TGTGCCAGCAGCGCCGGACAGTCGAACACCGGGGAGCTGTTTTTT.

The V and J genes are TRBV28 and TRBJ1-2; D might be TRBD1 (5 bases). The V gene's germline CDR1 is MDHEN and CDR2 SYDVKM. Between the trimmed V and J ends, which lost 5 bases and 4 bases, there was a span of 14 bases. This CDR3 contains 14 residues. This chain's CDR3 is CASSTRAPPYGYTF. The CDR3 bases are TGTGCCAGCAGTACCAGGGCACCCCCCTATGGCTACACCTTC.

The chain recombines TRBV5-8 with TRBJ2-6, with D unclear. The germline CDR1 and CDR2 sequences are SGHTS and YDEGEE. CDR3 length: 17 amino acids. V shed 1 base and J shed 1 base, with 12 bases lying between them. CDR3 amino acids: CASSLRSFRSGANVLTF. CDR3 nucleotides: TGTGCCAGCAGCTTGCGTTCTTTCCGTTCTGGGGCCAACGTCCTGACTTTC.

V is TRBV15 and J is TRBJ1-3; D remains ambiguous. V was pared by 5 bases and J by 0 bases, with 11 bases between. Germline CDR1 is LNHNV and CDR2 is YYDKDF (reference sequence). CDR3 size: 15 residues. The CDR3 loop is CATSQDGNSGNTIYF. In DNA, the CDR3 is TGTGCCACCAGCCAGGACGGGAACTCTGGAAACACCATATATTTT.

The chain is built from TRBV5-1 and TRBJ2-1; TRBD2 matches at 8 bases. V was clipped by 0 bases and J by 10 bases; unmatched bases: 9. The CDR3 covers 15 residues. The germline CDR1 and CDR2 sequences are SGHRS and YFSETQ. In DNA, the CDR3 is TGCGCCAGCAGCTTGGTGCAGCGGGGGCCGACGGAGCAGTTCTTC. Amino acids: CASSLVQRGPTEQFF.

The rearrangement joins TRBV30 to TRBJ1-2; possible D gene TRBD1, 6 bases. The CDR3 is made up of 14 amino acids. V lost 4 bases and J lost 1, with 13 bases in between. Germline V gene sequence: CDR1 GTSNPN, CDR2 SVGIG (reference sequence). The CDR3: CAWIRTDYNYGYTF. The DNA for the CDR3 is TGTGCCTGGATTCGGACAGATTATAACTATGGCTACACCTTC.

This chain links TRBV9 with TRBJ2-3; D not resolved. Germline V CDR1 and CDR2: SGDLS, YYNGEE. CDR3 length equals 15 residues. Trimming removed 0 bases at V and 0 bases at J, with 8 bases between. CDR3 nucleotide sequence: TGTGCCAGCAGCGTAGCGTATGGCAGCACAGATACGCAGTATTTT. Amino acids: CASSVAYGSTDTQYF. The complete variable domain, with remaining parts taken from reference TRBV9 and TRBJ2-3, reads DSGVTQTPKHLITATGQRVTLRCSPRSGDLSVYWYQQSLDQGLQFLIQYYNGEERAKGNILERFSAQQFPDLHSELNLSSLELGDSALYFCASSVAYGSTDTQYFGPGTRLTVL.

The chain uses TRBV30 and TRBJ2-1; 10 positions agree with TRBD2. V was pared by 4 bases and J by 6 bases, with 9 bases of the junction left unmatched. The CDR3 runs 15 residues. Per germline, CDR1 GTSNPN and CDR2 SVGIG (reference sequence). In nucleotides, the CDR3 is TGTGCCTGGACTAGCGGGAGTCTGGGTTTCAATGAGCAGTTCTTC. Amino acid sequence: CAWTSGSLGFNEQFF.

The chain couples TRBV9 to TRBJ1-5; possible D gene TRBD1, 6 bases. The CDR3 loop spans 13 amino acids. The V gene lost 4 bases and the J gene lost 3 bases, with 8 bases spanning the gap. Germline values: CDR1 SGDLS, CDR2 YYNGEE. This CDR3 reads CASSTGNNQPQHF. CDR3 nucleotide sequence: TGTGCCAGCAGCACAGGGAACAATCAGCCCCAGCATTTT.

On this clone itself: Other DNA sequences in this specimen translate into the identical CDR3. V gene TRBV5-1 combines with J gene TRBJ2-7, with D possibly TRBD1 on 5 matching bases. With 1 base removed from V and 5 bases from J, the gap between germline ends came to 10 bases. The germline gives CDR1 SGHRS, CDR2 YFSETQ. The CDR3 has 13 amino acids. The CDR3 DNA follows: TGCGCCAGCAGCTTGCGCCAGGGCAACGAGCAGTACTTC. This codes for CASSLRQGNEQYF.

This clone was detected only a few times. V is TRBV30 and J is TRBJ1-5, with D perhaps matching TRBD1 (5 bases). Trimming shortened V by 5 bases and J by 2 bases, and 13 bases separated the two germline ends. CDR3 length: 14 residues. Germline-derived CDR1 and CDR2 are GTSNPN and SVGIG (reference sequence). CDR3 nucleotides: TGTGCCTGGGCCGTAGGGGCCGGCAATCAGCCCCAGCATTTT. This translates into CAWAVGAGNQPQHF.

This rearrangement joins TRBV12-5 to TRBJ1-2; D is perhaps TRBD1 (5 bases). Germline CDR1 is LGHNT and CDR2 is FRNRAP. The CDR3 runs 11 residues. Trimming pared 6 bases from V and 7 bases from J, leaving 9 bases between. The CDR3: CASGAGPGYTF. CDR3 nucleotide sequence: TGTGCTAGTGGGGCAGGGCCTGGCTACACCTTC.